These 4 T cell receptor beta chains originate from one sample sequenced in a study of T-cell reconstitution after alpha-beta-depleted transplantation in children. Researchers prepared the TCRbeta library using unique molecular identifiers, the study reports. TCRdb reprocessed the PCR reads with MiXCR, giving one entry per CDR3 protein. Of about 97,000 distinct CDR3 sequences in the sample, around 6% are singletons; the top ten hold around 5.6%. The source was PBMCs, mostly from graft donor cells, collected 60 days after TCRalphabeta/CD19-depleted stem cell transplant. Receptor source: a female patient younger than 10 who had a stem cell transplant for Fanconi anemia, so the T cells may come from the graft donor.

This clonotype appeared many times. The rearrangement links TRBV9 to TRBJ2-3, with 7 bases lining up with TRBD1. Germline loops: CDR1 SGDLS, CDR2 YYNGEE. This CDR3 is built from 18 residues. V gave up 3 bases and J gave up 2 bases; unmatched junction bases: 15. CDR3 sequence (DNA): TGTGCCAGCAGCGGGTTTGGGCCCCCGACAGGGAACACAGATACGCAGTATTTT. It codes for CASSGFGPPTGNTDTQYF.

V gene TRBV5-1 combines with J gene TRBJ2-4; D may match TRBD1 or TRBD2 (6 bases each). CDR1 is SGHRS and CDR2 is YFSETQ in the germline V gene. There are 15 residues in the CDR3. The ends were cut back, 0 bases at V and 5 bases at J, with 12 bases in the middle. The CDR3 sequence is CASSLGGADENIQYF. The CDR3 DNA reads as TGCGCCAGCAGCTTGGGGGGGGCTGACGAAAACATTCAGTACTTC.

This clonotype was detected a few times. The V and J genes are TRBV7-2 and TRBJ2-5; a weak D match, TRBD2 (7 bases). The CDR3 covers 16 residues. Germline CDR1 SGHTA, CDR2 FQGNSA. The V end lost 1 base, the J end lost 5 bases, and 17 bases lay between the germline ends. In DNA, the CDR3 is TGTGCCAGCAGCTTAGTAGGCCGGGGGGCCACCGAGACCCAGTACTTC. Translation: CASSLVGRGATETQYF.

In this sample, this clonotype turned up many times. The J gene is TRBJ2-7, the V gene TRBV5-1; D ambiguous. The CDR3 has 13 residues. Looked up from germline, CDR1 is SGHRS and CDR2 is YFSETQ. V lost 4 bases, J lost 0 bases, and 8 bases lay in between. CDR3 protein: CASSPNLSYEQYF. CDR3 DNA sequence: TGCGCCAGCAGCCCTAACCTCTCCTACGAGCAGTACTTC.